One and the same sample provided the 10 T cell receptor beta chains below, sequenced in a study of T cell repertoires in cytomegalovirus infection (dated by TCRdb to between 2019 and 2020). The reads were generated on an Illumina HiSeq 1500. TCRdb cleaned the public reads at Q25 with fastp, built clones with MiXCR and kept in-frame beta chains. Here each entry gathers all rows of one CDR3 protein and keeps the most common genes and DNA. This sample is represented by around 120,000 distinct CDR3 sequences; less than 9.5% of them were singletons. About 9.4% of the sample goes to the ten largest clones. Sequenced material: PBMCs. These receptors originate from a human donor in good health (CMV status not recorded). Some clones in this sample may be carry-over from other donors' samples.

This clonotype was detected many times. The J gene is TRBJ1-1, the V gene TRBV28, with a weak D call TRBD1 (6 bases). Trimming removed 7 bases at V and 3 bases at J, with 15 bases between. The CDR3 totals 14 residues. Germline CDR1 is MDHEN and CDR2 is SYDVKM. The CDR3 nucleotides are TGTGCCAGCACCCAGACCAGGGGTTACACTGAAGCTTTCTTT. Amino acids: CASTQTRGYTEAFF.

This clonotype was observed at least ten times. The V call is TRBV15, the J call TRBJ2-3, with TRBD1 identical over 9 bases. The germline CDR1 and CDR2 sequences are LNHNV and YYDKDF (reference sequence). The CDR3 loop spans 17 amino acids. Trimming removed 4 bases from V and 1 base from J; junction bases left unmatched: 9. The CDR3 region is CATSTLPGQGGTDTQYF. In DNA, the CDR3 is TGTGCCACCAGCACACTTCCGGGACAGGGTGGCACAGATACGCAGTATTTT.

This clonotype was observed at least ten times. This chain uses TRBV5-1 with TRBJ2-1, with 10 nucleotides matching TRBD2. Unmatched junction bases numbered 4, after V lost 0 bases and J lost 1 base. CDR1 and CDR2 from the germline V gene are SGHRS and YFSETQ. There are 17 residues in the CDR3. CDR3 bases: TGCGCCAGCAGCTTGGGCCTACTAGCGGGATCCTACAATGAGCAGTTCTTC. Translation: CASSLGLLAGSYNEQFF.

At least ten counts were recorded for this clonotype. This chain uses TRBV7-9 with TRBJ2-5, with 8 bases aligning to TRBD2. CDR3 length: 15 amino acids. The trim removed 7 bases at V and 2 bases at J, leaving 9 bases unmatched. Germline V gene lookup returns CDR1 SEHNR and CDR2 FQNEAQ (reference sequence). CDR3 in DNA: TGTGCCAGCAACTTGGGGCGGGGGGCTCAAGAGACCCAGTACTTC. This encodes CASNLGRGAQETQYF.

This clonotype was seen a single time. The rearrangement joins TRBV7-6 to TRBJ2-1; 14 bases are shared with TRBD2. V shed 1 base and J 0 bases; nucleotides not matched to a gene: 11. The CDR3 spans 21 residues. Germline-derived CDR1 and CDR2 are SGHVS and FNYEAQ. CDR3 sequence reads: CASSLGRGLAGVLSSYNEQFF. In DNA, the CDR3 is TGTGCCAGCAGCTTAGGTAGGGGACTAGCGGGAGTCCTCTCCTCCTACAATGAGCAGTTCTTC.

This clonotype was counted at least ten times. The CDR3 region has the DNA TGTGCCAGCAGCTTAAGGGGGCACTACGAGCAGTACTTC. Amino acids: CASSLRGHYEQYF. The chain joins TRBV7-2 to TRBJ2-7, with 7 positions matching TRBD1. The length of the CDR3 is 13 residues. J lost 3 bases, V lost 2 bases, and 1 base had no gene match. CDR1 SGHTA and CDR2 FQGNSA come from the germline V gene.

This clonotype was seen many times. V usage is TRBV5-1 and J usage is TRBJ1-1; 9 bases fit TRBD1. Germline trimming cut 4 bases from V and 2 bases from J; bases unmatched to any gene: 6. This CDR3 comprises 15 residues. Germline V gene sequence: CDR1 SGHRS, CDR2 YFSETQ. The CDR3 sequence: CASSPATGGNTEAFF. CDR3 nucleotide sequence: TGCGCCAGCAGCCCTGCTACAGGGGGCAACACTGAAGCTTTCTTT. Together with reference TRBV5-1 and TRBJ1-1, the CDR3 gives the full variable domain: KAGVTQTPRYLIKTRGQQVTLSCSPISGHRSVSWYQQTPGQGLQFLFEYFSETQRNKGNFPGRFSGRQFSNSRSEMNVSTLELGDSALYLCASSPATGGNTEAFFGQGTRLTVV.

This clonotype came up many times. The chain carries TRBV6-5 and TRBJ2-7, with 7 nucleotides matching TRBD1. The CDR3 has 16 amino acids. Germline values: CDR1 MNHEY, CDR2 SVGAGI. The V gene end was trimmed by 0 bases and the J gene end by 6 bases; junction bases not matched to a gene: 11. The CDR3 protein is CASSYSSTGTGREQYF. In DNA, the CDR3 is TGTGCCAGCAGTTACTCCTCGACAGGGACGGGGCGCGAGCAGTACTTC.

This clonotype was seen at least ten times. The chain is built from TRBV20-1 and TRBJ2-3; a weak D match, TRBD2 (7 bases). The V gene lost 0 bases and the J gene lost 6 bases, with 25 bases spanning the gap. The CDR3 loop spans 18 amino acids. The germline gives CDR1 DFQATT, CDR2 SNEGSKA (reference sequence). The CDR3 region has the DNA TGCAGTGCTAGAGATCCGACTGGAGGCGGGGGCGCAGGGGATACGCAGTATTTT. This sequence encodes CSARDPTGGGGAGDTQYF.

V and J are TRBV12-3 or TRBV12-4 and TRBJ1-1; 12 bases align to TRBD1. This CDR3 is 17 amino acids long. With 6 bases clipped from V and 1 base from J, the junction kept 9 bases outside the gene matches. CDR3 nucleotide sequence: TGTGCCAGCAGCCAGGGACAGGGGGCGTCAAGGAACACTGAAGCTTTCTTT. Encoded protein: CASSQGQGASRNTEAFF.